Sequencing of this T cell receptor beta chain was carried out in a study of cytomegalovirus exposure and HLA in healthy donors. Overall study context: An earlier analysis found some 100 million unique TCR beta sequences from roughly 170 million T cells. Broader study findings: A later analysis by the authors found several of the most significant clusters apparently linked to common viral pathogens. Researchers had no immune exposure information except CMV serostatus available.

Germline CDR1 reads SGHTA; CDR2 reads FQGTGA. Trimming took 1 base from V and 4 from J, leaving 17 bases between them. This CDR3 comprises 16 residues. PCR involved 60 Vbeta and 13 Jbeta primers. Produced via immunoSEQ multiplex PCR; TCRdb's table is partial and in-frame only. The sample yields around 150,000 clones, around four fifths seen once. Comments on this clone: As yet, its antigen is unknown.

J is TRBJ2-7 and V is TRBV7-3, with D possibly being TRBD2 (6 bases). The sample comprised PBMCs. This TCR came from a woman between 50 and 59 years old in good health and CMV-seronegative. CDR3 amino acids: CASSLIGGELAYEQYF. The CDR3 nucleotides read TGTGCCAGCAGCTTAATCGGAGGAGAACTAGCTTACGAGCAGTACTTC.